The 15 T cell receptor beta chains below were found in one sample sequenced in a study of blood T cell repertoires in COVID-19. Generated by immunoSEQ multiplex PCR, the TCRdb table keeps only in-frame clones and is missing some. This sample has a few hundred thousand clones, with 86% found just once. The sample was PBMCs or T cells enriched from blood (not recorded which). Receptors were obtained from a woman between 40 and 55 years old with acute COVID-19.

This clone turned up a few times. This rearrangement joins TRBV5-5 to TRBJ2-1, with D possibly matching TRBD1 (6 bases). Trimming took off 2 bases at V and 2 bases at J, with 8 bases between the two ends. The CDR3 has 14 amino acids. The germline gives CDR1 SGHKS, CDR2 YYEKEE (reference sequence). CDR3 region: CASSFGQPYNEQFF. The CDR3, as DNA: TGTGCCAGCAGCTTCGGACAGCCCTACAATGAGCAGTTCTTC.

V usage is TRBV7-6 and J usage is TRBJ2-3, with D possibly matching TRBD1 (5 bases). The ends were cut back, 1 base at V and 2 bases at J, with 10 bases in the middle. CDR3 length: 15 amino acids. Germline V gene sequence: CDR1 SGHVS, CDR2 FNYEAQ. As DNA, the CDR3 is TGTGCCAGCAGCTTAGGGTACAGGACCACAGATACGCAGTATTTT. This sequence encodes CASSLGYRTTDTQYF.

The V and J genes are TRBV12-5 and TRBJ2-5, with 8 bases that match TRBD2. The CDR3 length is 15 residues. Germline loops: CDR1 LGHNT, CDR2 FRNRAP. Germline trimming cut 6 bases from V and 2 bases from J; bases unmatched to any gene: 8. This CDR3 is CASGITSGPQETQYF. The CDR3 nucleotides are TGTGCTAGTGGCATAACTAGCGGCCCTCAAGAGACCCAGTACTTC.

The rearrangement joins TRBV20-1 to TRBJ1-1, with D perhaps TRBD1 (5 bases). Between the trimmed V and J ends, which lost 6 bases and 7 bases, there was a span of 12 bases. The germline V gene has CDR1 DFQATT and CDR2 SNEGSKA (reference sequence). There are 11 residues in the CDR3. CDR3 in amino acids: CSAPRGGEAFF. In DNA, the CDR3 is TGCAGTGCCCCCCGCGGGGGTGAAGCTTTCTTT.

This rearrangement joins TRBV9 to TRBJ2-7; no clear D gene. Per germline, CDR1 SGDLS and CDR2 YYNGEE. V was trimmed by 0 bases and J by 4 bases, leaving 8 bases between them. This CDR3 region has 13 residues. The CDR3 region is CASSVGLSYEQYF. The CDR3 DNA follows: TGTGCCAGCAGCGTAGGACTCAGTTACGAGCAGTACTTC. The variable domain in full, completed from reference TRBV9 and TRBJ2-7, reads DSGVTQTPKHLITATGQRVTLRCSPRSGDLSVYWYQQSLDQGLQFLIQYYNGEERAKGNILERFSAQQFPDLHSELNLSSLELGDSALYFCASSVGLSYEQYFGPGTRLTVT.

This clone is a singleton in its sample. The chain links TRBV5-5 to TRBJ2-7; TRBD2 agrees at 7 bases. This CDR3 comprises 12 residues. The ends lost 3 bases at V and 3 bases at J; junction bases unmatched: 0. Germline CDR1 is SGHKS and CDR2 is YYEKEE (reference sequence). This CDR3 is CASSWGGYEQYF. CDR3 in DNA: TGTGCCAGCAGCTGGGGGGGCTACGAGCAGTACTTC.

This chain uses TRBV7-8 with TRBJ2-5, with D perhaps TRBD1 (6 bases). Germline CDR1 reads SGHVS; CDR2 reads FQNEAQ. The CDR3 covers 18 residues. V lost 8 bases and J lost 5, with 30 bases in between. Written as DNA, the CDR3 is TGTGCCAGCGCTACCCCACTTAAGGGAGCCTCGAGGGGGGAGACCCAGTACTTC. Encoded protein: CASATPLKGASRGETQYF.

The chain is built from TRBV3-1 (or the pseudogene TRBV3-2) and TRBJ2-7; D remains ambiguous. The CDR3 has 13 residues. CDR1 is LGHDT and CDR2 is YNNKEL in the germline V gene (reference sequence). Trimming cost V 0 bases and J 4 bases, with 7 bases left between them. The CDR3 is CASSQDRRYEQYF. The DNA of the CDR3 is TGTGCCAGCAGCCAAGATCGGAGATACGAGCAGTACTTC.

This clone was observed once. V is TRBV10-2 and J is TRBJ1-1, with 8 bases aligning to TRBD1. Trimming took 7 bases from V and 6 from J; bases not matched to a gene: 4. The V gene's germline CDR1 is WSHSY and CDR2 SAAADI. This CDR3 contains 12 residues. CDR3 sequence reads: CASTDRGPEAFF. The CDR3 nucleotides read TGCGCCAGCACCGACAGGGGTCCTGAAGCTTTCTTT.

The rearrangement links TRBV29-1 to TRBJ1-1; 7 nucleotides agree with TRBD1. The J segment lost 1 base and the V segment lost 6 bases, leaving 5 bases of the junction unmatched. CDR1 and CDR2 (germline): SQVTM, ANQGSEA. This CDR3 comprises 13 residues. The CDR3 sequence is CSVLGQTNTEAFF. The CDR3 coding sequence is TGCAGCGTCCTGGGACAGACGAACACTGAAGCTTTCTTT.

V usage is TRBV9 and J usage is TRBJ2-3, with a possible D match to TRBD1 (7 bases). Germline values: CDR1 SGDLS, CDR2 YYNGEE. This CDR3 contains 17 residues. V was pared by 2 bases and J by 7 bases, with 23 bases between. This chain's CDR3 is CASSVGVGGTVGNTQYF. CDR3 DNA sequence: TGTGCCAGCAGCGTGGGGGTAGGGGGGACAGTGGGAAATACGCAGTATTTT.

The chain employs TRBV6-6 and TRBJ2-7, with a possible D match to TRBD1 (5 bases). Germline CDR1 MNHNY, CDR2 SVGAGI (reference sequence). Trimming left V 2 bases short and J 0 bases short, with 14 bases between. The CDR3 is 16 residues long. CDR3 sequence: CASSYVTGFTSYEQYF. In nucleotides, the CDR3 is TGTGCCAGCAGTTACGTCACAGGTTTTACCTCCTACGAGCAGTACTTC.

The CDR3 reads CASAGTRTLKETQYF. CDR3 in DNA: TGTGCCAGTGCCGGGACTAGGACGTTAAAGGAGACCCAGTACTTC. The chain couples TRBV19 to TRBJ2-5; TRBD2 matches 8 bases. The CDR3 length is 15 residues. V lost 8 bases to trimming and J lost 5 bases; unmatched junction nucleotides: 13. CDR1 and CDR2 (germline): LNHDA, SQIVND (reference sequence).

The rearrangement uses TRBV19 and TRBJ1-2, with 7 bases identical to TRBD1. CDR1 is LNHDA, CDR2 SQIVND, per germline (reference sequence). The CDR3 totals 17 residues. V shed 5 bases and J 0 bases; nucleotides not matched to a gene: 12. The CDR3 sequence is CASSPRQGIGANYGYTF. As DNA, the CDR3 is TGTGCCAGTAGTCCGCGACAGGGAATAGGGGCTAACTATGGCTACACCTTC.

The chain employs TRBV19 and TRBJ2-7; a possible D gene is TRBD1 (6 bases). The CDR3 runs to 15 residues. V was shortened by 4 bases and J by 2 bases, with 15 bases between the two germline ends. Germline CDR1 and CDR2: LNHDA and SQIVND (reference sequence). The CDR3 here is CASSRSPGDPYEQYF. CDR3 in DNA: TGTGCCAGTAGTAGATCCCCAGGGGACCCCTACGAGCAGTACTTC. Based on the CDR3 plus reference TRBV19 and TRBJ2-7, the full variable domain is DGGITQSPKYLFRKEGQNVTLSCEQNLNHDAMYWYRQDPGQGLRLIYYSQIVNDFQKGDIAEGYSVSREKKESFPLTVTSAQKNPTAFYLCASSRSPGDPYEQYFGPGTRLTVT.